One and the same sample provided the 28 T cell receptor beta chains below, sequenced in a study of vaccination and CD4 T cells after COVID-19. Once obtained from cultured CD4+ T cells, the DNA was sequenced using the Oncomine TCR Beta short-read assay. TCRdb independently ran MiXCR on the PCR reads; one entry per CDR3 protein. This table has 18,000 or so distinct CDR3 sequences, over 50% appearing once. No antigen has been assigned to these receptors. Noted time point: late sampling 161 to 241 days after vaccination in a few convalescent patients. Indicated treatment: roughly 10-day PBMC culture with coronavirus spike peptide pools or control peptides (ViraFEST assay). The sequencing here drew on CD4+ T cells from blood, cultured in vitro, taken about 7 months after SARS-CoV-2 vaccination. The receptors come from a human donor who had recovered from COVID-19.

The rearrangement joins TRBV19 to TRBJ2-7; 9 bases are shared with TRBD2. The V and J ends lost 5 bases and 2 bases, in that order; junction bases with no gene match: 7. CDR1 and CDR2 from the germline V gene are LNHDA and SQIVND (reference sequence). This CDR3 comprises 15 residues. The CDR3 coding sequence is TGTGCCAGTAGTTCTAGCGGGGTCGCTACCTACGAGCAGTACTTC. Residues: CASSSSGVATYEQYF.

The chain uses TRBV20-1 and TRBJ2-2; perhaps TRBD2 as D (5 bases). The germline gives CDR1 DFQATT, CDR2 SNEGSKA (reference sequence). Trimming removed 0 bases from V and 8 bases from J, with 16 bases in between. The CDR3 is 15 amino acids. CDR3 bases: TGCAGTGCTAGAGATCATCCAGGAGGATCGGGGGAGCTGTTTTTT. This translates into CSARDHPGGSGELFF.

The rearrangement joins TRBV20-1 to TRBJ2-7; no clear D. Between the trimmed V and J ends, which lost 0 bases and 7 bases, there was a span of 22 bases. The CDR3 has 16 residues. Germline-derived CDR1 and CDR2 are DFQATT and SNEGSKA (reference sequence). The CDR3 loop is CSARDLNTPPGREQYF. CDR3 DNA sequence: TGCAGTGCTAGAGATCTGAACACCCCCCCCGGCCGAGAGCAGTACTTC.

As for this clonotype: Sequence at one end of the junction differs from germline and may be a read error. The genes are TRBV7-9 and TRBJ2-1; 13 nucleotides match TRBD2. The CDR3 is 15 residues long. Germline CDR1 SEHNR, CDR2 FQNEAQ (reference sequence). CDR3 bases: TGTGTCAGCAGCTTCGCCGGGACTAGCGGGACTAGGGAGTTCTTC. Protein sequence: CVSSFAGTSGTREFF.

The J gene is TRBJ2-1, the V gene TRBV20-1; weak D call: TRBD2 (7 bases). The CDR3 contains 15 residues. Looked up from germline, CDR1 is DFQATT and CDR2 is SNEGSKA (reference sequence). Trimming took off 3 bases at V and 6 bases at J, with 18 bases between the two ends. Here the CDR3 reads CSASGGASHFNEQFF. DNA of the CDR3: TGCAGTGCTAGTGGGGGGGCTAGCCATTTCAATGAGCAGTTCTTC.

This clonotype was recorded a few times. The chain uses TRBV15 and TRBJ1-2; no firm D call. Germline V gives CDR1 LNHNV, CDR2 YYDKDF (reference sequence). The germline V and J ends were trimmed by 1 base and 0 bases, with 15 bases remaining between them. The CDR3 has 17 residues. The DNA of the CDR3 is TGTGCCACCAGCAGAGGTCATACGGACCGCGCTAACTATGGCTACACCTTC. Its translation: CATSRGHTDRANYGYTF.

J is TRBJ1-1 and V is TRBV5-1; TRBD1 agrees at 10 bases. The trim removed 1 base at V and 0 bases at J, leaving 6 bases unmatched. CDR3 length equals 17 residues. Germline V gene sequence: CDR1 SGHRS, CDR2 YFSETQ. The CDR3 DNA reads TGCGCCAGCAGCTTGTTGGGGACAGGGGACATGAACACTGAAGCTTTCTTT. Its protein product is CASSLLGTGDMNTEAFF. The variable domain in full, with the rest retrieved from reference TRBV5-1 and TRBJ1-1, is KAGVTQTPRYLIKTRGQQVTLSCSPISGHRSVSWYQQTPGQGLQFLFEYFSETQRNKGNFPGRFSGRQFSNSRSEMNVSTLELGDSALYLCASSLLGTGDMNTEAFFGQGTRLTVV.

This clonotype appeared a few times. V is TRBV7-3 and J is TRBJ2-3; D ambiguous. CDR1 is SGHTA and CDR2 is FQGTGA in the germline V gene. The V gene lost 5 bases and the J gene lost 3 bases, with 9 bases spanning the gap. The CDR3 totals 13 residues. CDR3 nucleotide sequence: TGTGCCAGCAGCCCGCAAGGGACAGATACGCAGTATTTT. Amino acids: CASSPQGTDTQYF.

The chain recombines TRBV6-2 or TRBV6-3 with TRBJ1-2; 7 bases agree with TRBD1. The V segment lost 7 bases and the J segment 2 bases; nucleotides outside the gene matches: 7. The CDR3 has 14 amino acids. Germline V gene sequence: CDR1 MNHEY, CDR2 SVGEGT. This chain's CDR3 is CASNGDSVNYGYTF. Written as DNA, the CDR3 is TGTGCCAGCAATGGGGACAGCGTAAACTATGGCTACACCTTC.

The chain carries TRBV24-1 and TRBJ2-2; D gene ambiguous. Germline CDR1 is KGHDR and CDR2 is SFDVKD. V lost 8 bases and J 5 bases, leaving 5 bases between the germline ends. This CDR3 comprises 11 residues. CDR3: CATMGTGELFF. The CDR3 DNA reads TGTGCCACCATGGGAACCGGGGAGCTGTTTTTT.

This clonotype is medium-sized. The chain links TRBV4-1 to TRBJ2-7, with D possibly TRBD1 on 5 matching bases. The V end was cut by 0 bases, the J end by 9 bases, with 12 bases between. This CDR3 comprises 13 residues. The germline V gene has CDR1 MGHRA and CDR2 YSYEKL. Here the CDR3 reads CASSQDQGMVQYF. In nucleotides, the CDR3 is TGCGCCAGCAGCCAAGATCAGGGAATGGTGCAGTACTTC.

This clonotype was recorded a few times. The rearrangement joins TRBV6-1 to TRBJ1-6; D not resolved. The germline CDR1 and CDR2 sequences are MNHNS and SASEGT. V was trimmed by 10 bases and J by 8 bases, leaving 12 bases between them. The CDR3 length is 12 residues. CDR3 region: CATQEYDSPLHF. CDR3 nucleotide sequence: TGTGCCACCCAGGAATATGATTCACCCCTCCACTTT.

The chain combines TRBV19 with TRBJ1-1, with D perhaps matching TRBD1 (5 bases). V dropped 6 bases and J dropped 0 bases, with 17 bases sitting between them. Germline lookup yields CDR1 LNHDA and CDR2 SQIVND (reference sequence). CDR3 size: 16 residues. The DNA of the CDR3 is TGTGCCAGTAGCATTGAGGGGCGCTGGGTGAACACTGAAGCTTTCTTT. This encodes CASSIEGRWVNTEAFF.

The rearrangement joins TRBV6-1 to TRBJ1-5; the D gene is possibly TRBD1 (5 bases). CDR1 and CDR2 from the germline V gene are MNHNS and SASEGT. V was pared by 5 bases and J by 0 bases, with 11 bases between. The CDR3 totals 15 residues. The CDR3: CASSHRSNSNQPQHF. CDR3 bases: TGTGCCAGCAGTCACAGGTCTAATAGCAATCAGCCCCAGCATTTT.

In its sample, this clonotype was seen once. The chain employs TRBV27 and TRBJ1-2, with unresolved D. Germline V lookup: CDR1 MNHEY, CDR2 SMNVEV (reference sequence). The CDR3 extends over 15 amino acids. V gave up 4 bases and J gave up 4 bases, with 16 bases separating them. In DNA form, the CDR3 reads TGTGCCAGCAGTTCCCTACCTTTGGCAGTCTATGGCTACACCTTC. It is translated as CASSSLPLAVYGYTF.

This chain joins TRBV24-1 and TRBJ2-1, with a possible D match to TRBD2 (5 bases). CDR1 is KGHDR and CDR2 is SFDVKD in the germline V gene. Deletions cut 5 bases from V and 9 bases from J, with 28 bases between. The CDR3 contains 18 residues. The CDR3 region has the DNA TGTGCCACCAGTGCCTACCGGAGTCGCGGAGGTTTGGAGTCTGAGCAGTTCTTC. The encoded protein is CATSAYRSRGGLESEQFF.

In its sample, this clonotype is medium-sized. The rearrangement uses TRBV7-6 and TRBJ1-3; D is unresolved. Germline CDR1 SGHVS, CDR2 FNYEAQ. Trimming cost V 1 base and J 0 bases, with 13 bases left between them. CDR3 length: 17 residues. CDR3 coding DNA: TGTGCCAGCAGCTTAGGGGCTTGGGATGGCTCTGGAAACACCATATATTTT. Its protein is CASSLGAWDGSGNTIYF.

The chain is built from TRBV20-1 and TRBJ2-3; D might be TRBD2 (6 bases). This CDR3 comprises 15 residues. Per germline, CDR1 DFQATT and CDR2 SNEGSKA (reference sequence). V was trimmed by 0 bases and J by 3 bases, leaving 13 bases between them. The chain's CDR3 is CSARDNQRATDTQYF. DNA for the CDR3: TGCAGTGCTAGAGATAACCAGCGGGCAACAGATACGCAGTATTTT.

This clonotype was detected a few times. The chain joins TRBV19 to TRBJ1-1; possible D gene TRBD1, 5 bases. This CDR3 is 15 amino acids long. Germline V lookup: CDR1 LNHDA, CDR2 SQIVND (reference sequence). V was shortened by 2 bases and J by 5 bases, with 15 bases between the two germline ends. In DNA form, the CDR3 reads TGTGCCAGTAGTATAATCCGGGGCCGAAGGACTGAAGCTTTCTTT. Protein product: CASSIIRGRRTEAFF.

V gene TRBV15 combines with J gene TRBJ2-3; weak D call: TRBD1 (6 bases). The germline V gene has CDR1 LNHNV and CDR2 YYDKDF (reference sequence). The CDR3 loop spans 14 amino acids. V was clipped by 5 bases and J by 6 bases, with 15 bases between them. CDR3 loop: CATSSLNDRDTQYF. CDR3 in DNA: TGTGCCACCAGCTCCCTCAACGACAGGGATACGCAGTATTTT.

The chain joins TRBV19 to TRBJ1-2; D is unresolved. The CDR3 is 14 amino acids. The V and J ends lost 5 bases and 3 bases respectively, with 13 bases between them. The germline V gene has CDR1 LNHDA and CDR2 SQIVND (reference sequence). In DNA form, the CDR3 reads TGTGCCAGTAGTCTGCGAGAGCCCTACTATGGCTACACCTTC. Its translation is CASSLREPYYGYTF.

The chain couples TRBV10-1 to TRBJ2-5; 7 bases are shared with TRBD1. The CDR3 sequence is 15 residues long. Germline V gives CDR1 WNHNN, CDR2 SYGVQD (reference sequence). Losses at the gene ends were 7 bases for V and 2 bases for J; bases not matched to a gene: 10. The CDR3 reads CASTVWDSPQETQYF. For the CDR3, the DNA is TGCGCCAGCACGGTATGGGACAGCCCACAAGAGACCCAGTACTTC.

The sample holds a few counts of this clonotype. The chain has TRBV7-8 and TRBJ2-2; D is tentatively TRBD1 or TRBD2 (5 bases each). Per germline, CDR1 SGHVS and CDR2 FQNEAQ. With 3 bases removed from V and 6 bases from J, the gap between germline ends came to 11 bases. The length of the CDR3 is 14 residues. The CDR3 loop reads CASSLLVGAGELFF. In nucleotides, the CDR3 is TGTGCCAGCAGCTTGCTAGTGGGGGCCGGGGAGCTGTTTTTT.

The rearrangement joins TRBV7-9 to TRBJ1-2, with unresolved D. V gave up 3 bases and J gave up 6 bases, with 11 bases separating them. The V gene's germline CDR1 is SEHNR and CDR2 FQNEAQ (reference sequence). This CDR3 contains 13 residues. The CDR3 DNA is TGTGCCAGCAGCTTGGACGTCGGTGATGGCTACACCTTC. It encodes CASSLDVGDGYTF.

The chain links TRBV9 to TRBJ2-1; 8 positions agree with TRBD2. The germline V gene has CDR1 SGDLS and CDR2 YYNGEE. After removal of 4 bases from V and 9 bases from J, the junction contained 12 bases not matched to a gene. The CDR3 contains 15 residues. The CDR3 is CASSLGLAGIGEQFF. CDR3 coding DNA: TGTGCCAGCAGCCTCGGATTAGCGGGGATAGGTGAGCAGTTCTTC.

The gene calls are TRBV20-1 and TRBJ2-1; TRBD2 agrees at 7 bases. The J segment lost 5 bases and the V segment lost 6 bases, leaving 4 bases of the junction unmatched. Looked up from germline, CDR1 is DFQATT and CDR2 is SNEGSKA (reference sequence). The CDR3 extends over 12 amino acids. The CDR3: CSAQTSNNEQFF. CDR3 sequence (DNA): TGCAGTGCCCAGACTAGCAACAATGAGCAGTTCTTC.

This clonotype has only a few counts. The CDR3 sequence: CASSLLSGLNEQFF. Written as DNA, the CDR3 is TGTGCCAGCAGCTTATTATCGGGACTAAATGAGCAGTTCTTC. The chain has TRBV7-9 and TRBJ2-1; 7 nucleotides align to TRBD2. The CDR3 runs to 14 residues. Germline CDR1 SEHNR, CDR2 FQNEAQ (reference sequence). Unmatched junction bases numbered 5, after V lost 2 bases and J lost 7 bases.

The chain employs TRBV10-3 and TRBJ2-3; D is ambiguous. Germline-derived CDR1 and CDR2 are ENHRY and SYGVKD. CDR3 size: 15 residues. The V end lost 3 bases, the J end lost 0 bases, and 10 bases lay between the germline ends. The CDR3: CAISDSRTSTDTQYF. CDR3 sequence (DNA): TGTGCCATCAGTGATTCTAGAACTAGCACAGATACGCAGTATTTT.